This record concerns one TCR beta chain sequence. This entry is derived from a study of blood T cell repertoires in COVID-19. Overall study: Collection of acute and convalescent COVID-19 samples took place in the United States, Italy and Spain. From T cells, B-cell-depleted T cells, or PBMCs came the material, which was cDNA or gDNA.

This CDR3 is 16 amino acids long. Germline-derived CDR1 and CDR2 are ENHRY and SYGVKD. V gave up 0 bases and J gave up 1 base, with 11 bases separating them. In the study's own analysis: From reference gene primer amplification, estimates of nucleated cell counts were derived. Data came from immunoSEQ multiplex PCR; TCRdb stores just in-frame clones and leaves some out. V and J calls and clone size are as listed in that table; D and trimming were resolved from the DNA. The sample shows about 94,000 clones, around 87% of them seen only once. The sample taken for sequencing was peripheral blood. The chain links TRBV10-3 to TRBJ2-3, with D perhaps matching TRBD2 (6 bases). The receptor was derived from a woman of 80 years or more with acute or convalescent COVID-19. The CDR3 region is CAISESILARTDTQYF. The CDR3 DNA reads TGTGCCATCAGTGAGTCGATTCTAGCGCGCACAGATACGCAGTATTTT.